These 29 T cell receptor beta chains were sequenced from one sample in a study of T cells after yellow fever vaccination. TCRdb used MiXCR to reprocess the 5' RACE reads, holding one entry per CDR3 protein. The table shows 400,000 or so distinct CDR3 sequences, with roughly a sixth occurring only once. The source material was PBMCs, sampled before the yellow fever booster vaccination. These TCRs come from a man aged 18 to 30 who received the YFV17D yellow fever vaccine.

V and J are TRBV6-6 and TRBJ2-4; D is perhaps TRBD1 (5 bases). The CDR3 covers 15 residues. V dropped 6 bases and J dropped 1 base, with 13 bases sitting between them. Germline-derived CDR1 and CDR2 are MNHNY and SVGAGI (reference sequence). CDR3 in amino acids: CASSNQGVAKNIQYF. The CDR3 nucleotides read TGTGCCAGCAGCAACCAAGGGGTCGCCAAAAACATTCAGTACTTC.

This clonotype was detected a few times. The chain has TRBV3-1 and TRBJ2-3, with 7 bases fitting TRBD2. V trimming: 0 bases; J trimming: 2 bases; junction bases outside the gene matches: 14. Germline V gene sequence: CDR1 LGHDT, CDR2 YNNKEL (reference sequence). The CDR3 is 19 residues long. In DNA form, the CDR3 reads TGTGCCAGCAGCCAAGACGATTCGCGGGGGATTAGGGTCACAGATACGCAGTATTTT. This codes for CASSQDDSRGIRVTDTQYF.

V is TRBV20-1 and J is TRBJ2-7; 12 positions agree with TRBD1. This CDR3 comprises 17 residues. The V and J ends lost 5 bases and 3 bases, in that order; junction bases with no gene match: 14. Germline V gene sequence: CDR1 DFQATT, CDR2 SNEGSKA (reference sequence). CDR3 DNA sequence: TGCAGTGCTGCCCCGGGGGGACAGGGGGCCTTCTTCTACGAGCAGTACGTC. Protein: CSAAPGGQGAFFYEQYV.

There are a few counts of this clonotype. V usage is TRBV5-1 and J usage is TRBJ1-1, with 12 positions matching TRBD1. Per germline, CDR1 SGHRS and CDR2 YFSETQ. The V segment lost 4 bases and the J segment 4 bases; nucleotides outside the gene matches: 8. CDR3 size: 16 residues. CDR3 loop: CASSLGTGGVGTEAFF. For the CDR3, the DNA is TGCGCCAGCAGCCTTGGGACAGGGGGCGTCGGCACTGAAGCTTTCTTT.

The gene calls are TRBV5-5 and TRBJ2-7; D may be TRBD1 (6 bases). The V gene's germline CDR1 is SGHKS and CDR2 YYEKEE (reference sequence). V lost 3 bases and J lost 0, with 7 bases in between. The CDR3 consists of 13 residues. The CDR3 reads CASSWTVSYEQYV. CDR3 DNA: TGTGCCAGCAGCTGGACAGTCTCCTACGAGCAGTACGTC.

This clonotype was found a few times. CDR3 residues: CASREDGNTEAFF. The CDR3 region has the DNA TGTGCCAGCAGAGAAGACGGGAACACTGAAGCTTTCTTT. V is TRBV7-8 and J is TRBJ1-1, with D unresolved. The CDR3 has 13 residues. Germline-derived CDR1 and CDR2 are SGHVS and FQNEAQ. The V end lost 6 bases, the J end lost 1 base, and 9 bases lay between the germline ends.

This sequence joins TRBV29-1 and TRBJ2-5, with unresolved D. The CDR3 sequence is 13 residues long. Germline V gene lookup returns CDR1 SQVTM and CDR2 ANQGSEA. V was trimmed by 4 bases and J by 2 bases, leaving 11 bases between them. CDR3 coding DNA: TGCAGCGTTGCATCCCCGAGGCAAGAGACCCAGTACTTC. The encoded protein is CSVASPRQETQYF.

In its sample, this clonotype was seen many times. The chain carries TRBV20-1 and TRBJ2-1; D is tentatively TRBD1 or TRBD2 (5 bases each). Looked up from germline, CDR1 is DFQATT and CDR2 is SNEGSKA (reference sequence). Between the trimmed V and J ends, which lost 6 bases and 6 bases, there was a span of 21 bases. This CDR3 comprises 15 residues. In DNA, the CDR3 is TGCAGTGCAACCCTAACCCGGGACGGTCTCAATGAGCAGTTCTTC. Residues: CSATLTRDGLNEQFF.

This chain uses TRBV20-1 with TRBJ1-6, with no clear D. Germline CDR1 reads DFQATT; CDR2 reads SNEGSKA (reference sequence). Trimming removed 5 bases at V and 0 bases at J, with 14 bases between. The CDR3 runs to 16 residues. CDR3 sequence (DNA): TGCAGTGCTTCAGCCCAGGAGAGCTCCTATAATTCACCCCTCCACTTT. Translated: CSASAQESSYNSPLHF.

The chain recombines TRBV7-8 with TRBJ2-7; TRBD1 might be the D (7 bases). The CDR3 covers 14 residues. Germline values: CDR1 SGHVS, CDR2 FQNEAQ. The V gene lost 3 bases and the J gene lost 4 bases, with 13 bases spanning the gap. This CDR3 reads CASSLGRGRYEQYV. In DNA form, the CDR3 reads TGTGCCAGCAGCTTGGGCAGGGGGAGGTACGAGCAGTACGTC.

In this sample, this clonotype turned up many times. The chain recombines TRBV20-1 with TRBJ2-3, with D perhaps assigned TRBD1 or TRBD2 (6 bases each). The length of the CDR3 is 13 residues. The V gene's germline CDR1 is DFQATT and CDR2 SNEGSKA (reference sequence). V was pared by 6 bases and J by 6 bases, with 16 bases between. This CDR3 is CSARNGGGDTQYF. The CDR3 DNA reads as TGCAGTGCCCGAAACGGGGGCGGGGATACGCAGTATTTT.

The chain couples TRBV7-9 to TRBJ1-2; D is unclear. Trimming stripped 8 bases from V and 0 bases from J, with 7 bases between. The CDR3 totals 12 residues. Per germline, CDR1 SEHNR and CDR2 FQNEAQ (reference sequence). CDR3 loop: CASGWANYGYTF. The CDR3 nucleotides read TGTGCCAGCGGGTGGGCTAACTATGGCTACACCTTC.

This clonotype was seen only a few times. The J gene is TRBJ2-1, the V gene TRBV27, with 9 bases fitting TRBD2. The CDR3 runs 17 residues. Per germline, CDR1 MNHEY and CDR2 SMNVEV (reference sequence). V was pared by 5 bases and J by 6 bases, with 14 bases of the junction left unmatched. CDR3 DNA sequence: TGTGCCAGCAGTCGCGGTACTAGCGGGCTACTTTTCAATGAGCAGTTCTTC. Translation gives CASSRGTSGLLFNEQFF.

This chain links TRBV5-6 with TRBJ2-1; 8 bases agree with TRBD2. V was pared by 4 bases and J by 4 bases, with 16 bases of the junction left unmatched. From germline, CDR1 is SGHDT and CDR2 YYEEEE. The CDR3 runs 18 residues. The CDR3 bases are TGTGCCAGCAGCCTCACTAGCGGAGCTCCTAGACTGTACAATGAGCAGTTCTTC. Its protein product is CASSLTSGAPRLYNEQFF.

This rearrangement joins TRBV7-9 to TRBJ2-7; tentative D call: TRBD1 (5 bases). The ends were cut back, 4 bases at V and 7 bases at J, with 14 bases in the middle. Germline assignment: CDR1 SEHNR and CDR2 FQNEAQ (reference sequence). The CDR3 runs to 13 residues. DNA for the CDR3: TGTGCCAGCAGCTCAAGGCAGGGTTTGGAGCAGTACTTC. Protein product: CASSSRQGLEQYF.

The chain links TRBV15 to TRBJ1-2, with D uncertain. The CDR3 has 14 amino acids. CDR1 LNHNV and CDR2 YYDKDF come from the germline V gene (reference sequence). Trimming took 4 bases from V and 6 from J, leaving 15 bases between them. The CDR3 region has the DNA TGTGCCACCAGCATCGGACCGGTATATGATGGCTACACCTTC. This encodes CATSIGPVYDGYTF. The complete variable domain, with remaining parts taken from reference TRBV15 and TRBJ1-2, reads DAMVIQNPRYQVTQFGKPVTLSCSQTLNHNVMYWYQQKSSQAPKLLFHYYDKDFNNEADTPDNFQSRRPNTSFCFLDIRSPGLGDTAMYLCATSIGPVYDGYTFGSGTRLTVV.

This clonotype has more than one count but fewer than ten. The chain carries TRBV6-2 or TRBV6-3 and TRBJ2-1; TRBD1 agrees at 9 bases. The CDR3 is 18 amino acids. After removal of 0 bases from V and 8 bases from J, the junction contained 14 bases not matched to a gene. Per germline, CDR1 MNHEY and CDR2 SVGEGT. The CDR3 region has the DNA TGTGCCAGCAGTTACTCGAAGATAACCGGGACAGGGATGCATGAGCAGTTCTTC. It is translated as CASSYSKITGTGMHEQFF.

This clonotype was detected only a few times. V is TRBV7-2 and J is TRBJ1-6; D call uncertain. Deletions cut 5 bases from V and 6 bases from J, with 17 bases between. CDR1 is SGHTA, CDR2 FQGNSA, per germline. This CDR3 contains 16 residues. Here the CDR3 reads CASSTRNQEFNSPLHF. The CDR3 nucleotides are TGTGCCAGCAGCACTCGCAACCAGGAGTTTAATTCACCCCTCCACTTT. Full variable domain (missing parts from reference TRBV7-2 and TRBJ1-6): GAGVSQSPSNKVTEKGKDVELRCDPISGHTALYWYRQSLGQGLEFLIYFQGNSAPDKSGLPSDRFSAERTGGSVSTLTIQRTQQEDSAVYLCASSTRNQEFNSPLHFGNGTRLTVT.

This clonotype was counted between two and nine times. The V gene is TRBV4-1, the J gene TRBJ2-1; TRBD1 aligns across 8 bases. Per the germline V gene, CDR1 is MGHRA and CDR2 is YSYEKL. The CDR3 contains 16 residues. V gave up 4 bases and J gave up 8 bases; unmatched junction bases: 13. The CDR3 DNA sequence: TGCGCCAGCAGCCCCGGCCCGGACAGGGTAGTCCATGAGCAGTTCTTC. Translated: CASSPGPDRVVHEQFF.

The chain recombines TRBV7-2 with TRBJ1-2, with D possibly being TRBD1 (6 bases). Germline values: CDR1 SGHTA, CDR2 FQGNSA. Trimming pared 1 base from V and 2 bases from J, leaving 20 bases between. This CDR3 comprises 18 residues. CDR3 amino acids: CASSLVPGGAFGNYGYTF. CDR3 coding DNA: TGTGCCAGCAGCTTAGTTCCGGGGGGCGCGTTTGGGAACTATGGCTACACCTTC.

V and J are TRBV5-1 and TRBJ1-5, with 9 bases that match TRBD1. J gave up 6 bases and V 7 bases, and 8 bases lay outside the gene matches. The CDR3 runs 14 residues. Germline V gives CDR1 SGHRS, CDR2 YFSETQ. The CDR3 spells CASPWDRVCQPQHF. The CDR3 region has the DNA TGCGCCAGCCCGTGGGACAGGGTGTGTCAGCCCCAGCATTTT. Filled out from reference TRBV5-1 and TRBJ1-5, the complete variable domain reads KAGVTQTPRYLIKTRGQQVTLSCSPISGHRSVSWYQQTPGQGLQFLFEYFSETQRNKGNFPGRFSGRQFSNSRSEMNVSTLELGDSALYLCASPWDRVCQPQHFGDGTRLSIL.

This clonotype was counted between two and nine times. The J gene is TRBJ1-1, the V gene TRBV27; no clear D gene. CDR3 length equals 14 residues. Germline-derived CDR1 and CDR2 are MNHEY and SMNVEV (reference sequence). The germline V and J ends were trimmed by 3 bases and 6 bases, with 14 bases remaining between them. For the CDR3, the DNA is TGTGCCAGCAGTTTCCTCATGAAGTCGGCTGAAGCTTTCTTT. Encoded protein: CASSFLMKSAEAFF.

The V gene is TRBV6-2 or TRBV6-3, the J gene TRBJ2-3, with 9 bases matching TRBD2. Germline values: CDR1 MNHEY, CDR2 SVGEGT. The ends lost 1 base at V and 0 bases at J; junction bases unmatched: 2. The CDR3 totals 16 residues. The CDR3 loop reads CASSYYLAGSTDTQYF. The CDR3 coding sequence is TGTGCCAGCAGTTACTACCTAGCGGGGAGCACAGATACGCAGTATTTT.

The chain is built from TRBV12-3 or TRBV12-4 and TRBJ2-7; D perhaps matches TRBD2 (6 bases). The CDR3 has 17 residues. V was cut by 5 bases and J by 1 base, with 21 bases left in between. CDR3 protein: CASSPRIQGGPSYEQYF. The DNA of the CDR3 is TGTGCCAGCAGTCCTAGGATTCAGGGAGGCCCTTCCTACGAGCAGTACTTC.

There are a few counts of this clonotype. This CDR3 is CASSQVGTAPIKYF. The DNA of the CDR3 is TGTGCCAGCAGCCAAGTAGGGACAGCCCCCATAAAGTACTTC. The chain is built from TRBV3-1 and TRBJ2-7; 7 bases are shared with TRBD1. Germline lookup yields CDR1 LGHDT and CDR2 YNNKEL (reference sequence). V lost 1 base, J lost 11 bases, and 11 bases stayed unmatched. The CDR3 runs to 14 residues.

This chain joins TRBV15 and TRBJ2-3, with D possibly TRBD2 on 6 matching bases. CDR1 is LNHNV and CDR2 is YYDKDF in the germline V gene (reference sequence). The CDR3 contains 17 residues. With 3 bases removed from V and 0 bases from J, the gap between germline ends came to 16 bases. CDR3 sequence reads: CATSRRVLAGSTDTQYF. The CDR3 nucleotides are TGTGCCACCAGCAGGAGGGTGCTGGCGGGGAGCACAGATACGCAGTATTTT.

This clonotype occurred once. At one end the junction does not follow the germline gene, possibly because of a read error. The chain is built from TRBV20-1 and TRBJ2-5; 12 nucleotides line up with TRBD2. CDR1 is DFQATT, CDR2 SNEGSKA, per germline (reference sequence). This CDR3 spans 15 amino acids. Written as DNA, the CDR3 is TGCGGTGCCAGCTCTAGCGGGGGGGCCTGGGAGACCCAGTACTTC. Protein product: CGASSSGGAWETQYF.

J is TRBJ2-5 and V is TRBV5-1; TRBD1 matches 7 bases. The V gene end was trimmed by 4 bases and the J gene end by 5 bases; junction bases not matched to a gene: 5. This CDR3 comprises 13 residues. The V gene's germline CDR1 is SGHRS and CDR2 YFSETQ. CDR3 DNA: TGCGCCAGCAGCACTACAGGGGACGAGACCCAGTACTTC. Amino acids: CASSTTGDETQYF. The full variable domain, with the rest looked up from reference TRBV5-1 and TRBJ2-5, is KAGVTQTPRYLIKTRGQQVTLSCSPISGHRSVSWYQQTPGQGLQFLFEYFSETQRNKGNFPGRFSGRQFSNSRSEMNVSTLELGDSALYLCASSTTGDETQYFGPGTRLLVL.

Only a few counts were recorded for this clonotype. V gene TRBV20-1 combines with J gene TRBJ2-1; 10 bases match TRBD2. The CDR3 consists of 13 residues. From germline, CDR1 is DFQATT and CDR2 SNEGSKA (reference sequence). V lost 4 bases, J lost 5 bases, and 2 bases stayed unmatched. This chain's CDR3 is CSAISGGHNEQFF. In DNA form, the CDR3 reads TGCAGTGCTATTAGCGGGGGGCACAATGAGCAGTTCTTC.